This entry lists 24 T cell receptor beta chains sequenced from one sample in a study of cytomegalovirus exposure and HLA in healthy donors. Libraries were prepared by immunoSEQ multiplex PCR; TCRdb keeps only in-frame clonotypes and omits some of them. The top ten clones hold roughly 6% of a sample with under 65,000 clones, 95% of them seen once. Sample: PBMCs. The source of these receptors is a woman aged 18-35 years in good health and CMV-seropositive.

The chain recombines TRBV5-1 with TRBJ2-7, with D possibly being TRBD1 (5 bases). V was clipped by 3 bases and J by 4 bases, with 8 bases between them. The CDR3 is 12 amino acids. Germline assignment: CDR1 SGHRS and CDR2 YFSETQ. The CDR3 protein is CASSSQGYEQYF. CDR3 coding DNA: TGCGCCAGCAGCTCTCAGGGTTACGAGCAGTACTTC.

The chain employs TRBV19 and TRBJ2-5; the match to TRBD2 covers 7 bases. The junction had 5 bases not matched to a gene; V was cut back by 2 bases and J by 2 bases. CDR3 size: 15 residues. Germline V gene lookup returns CDR1 LNHDA and CDR2 SQIVND (reference sequence). Here the CDR3 DNA reads TGTGCCAGTAGTATAAGGTTGGGAGGGCAAGAGACCCAGTACTTC. As protein: CASSIRLGGQETQYF.

Turning to this clone: Other nucleotide sequences in the sample specify the same CDR3. V is TRBV30 and J is TRBJ2-7; D gene unclear. CDR3 size: 12 residues. The V end lost 1 base, the J end lost 1 base, and 5 bases lay between the germline ends. Germline V gene lookup returns CDR1 GTSNPN and CDR2 SVGIG (reference sequence). CDR3 sequence reads: CAWSALSYEQYF. The CDR3 DNA reads TGTGCCTGGAGTGCCCTTTCCTACGAGCAGTACTTC.

The chain has TRBV10-3 and TRBJ1-2; 9 positions agree with TRBD1. This CDR3 has 13 residues. The germline gives CDR1 ENHRY, CDR2 SYGVKD. The V gene end was trimmed by 4 bases and the J gene end by 7 bases; junction bases not matched to a gene: 4. CDR3 loop: CAISAVDRGGYTF. Here the CDR3 DNA reads TGTGCCATCAGTGCGGTGGACAGGGGTGGCTACACCTTC.

This chain connects TRBV5-4 to TRBJ2-7; 10 bases fit TRBD2. This CDR3 has 16 amino acids. Germline V CDR1 and CDR2: SGHNT, YYREEE (reference sequence). V dropped 0 bases and J dropped 2; count of bases not matched to a gene: 5. In nucleotides, the CDR3 is TGTGCCAGCAGCTTGGGCCTAGCGGGAGACCCCTACGAGCAGTACTTC. It codes for CASSLGLAGDPYEQYF.

This chain connects TRBV15 to TRBJ1-4; TRBD1 matches 8 bases. V trimming: 1 base; J trimming: 8 bases; junction bases outside the gene matches: 6. The CDR3 covers 15 residues. Germline CDR1 LNHNV, CDR2 YYDKDF (reference sequence). CDR3 nucleotide sequence: TGTGCCACCAGCAGAGCTCAGGGGGCGCGCGAAAAACTGTTTTTT. Translating gives CATSRAQGAREKLFF.

This chain connects TRBV28 to TRBJ2-3; 8 positions match TRBD1. V gave up 5 bases and J gave up 3 bases; unmatched junction bases: 7. The germline V gene has CDR1 MDHEN and CDR2 SYDVKM. The CDR3 runs 15 residues. CDR3 sequence (DNA): TGTGCCAGCAGTAGCGGACAGGGTGGAACAGATACGCAGTATTTT. Translation: CASSSGQGGTDTQYF.

The V and J genes are TRBV19 and TRBJ2-6; TRBD2 might be the D (6 bases). This CDR3 has 21 amino acids. With 5 bases removed from V and 4 bases from J, the gap between germline ends came to 30 bases. Germline values: CDR1 LNHDA, CDR2 SQIVND (reference sequence). The CDR3 reads CASSPSTPGGTLQWGANVLTF. The CDR3 coding sequence is TGTGCCAGTAGTCCCTCAACCCCAGGAGGGACCCTTCAGTGGGGGGCCAACGTCCTGACTTTC. The full variable domain, completed using reference TRBV19 and TRBJ2-6, is DGGITQSPKYLFRKEGQNVTLSCEQNLNHDAMYWYRQDPGQGLRLIYYSQIVNDFQKGDIAEGYSVSREKKESFPLTVTSAQKNPTAFYLCASSPSTPGGTLQWGANVLTFGAGSRLTVL.

This clone appeared a single time. This rearrangement joins TRBV19 to TRBJ1-5; D remains ambiguous. V was shortened by 1 base and J by 4 bases, with 11 bases between the two germline ends. Looked up from germline, CDR1 is LNHDA and CDR2 is SQIVND (reference sequence). The CDR3 length is 15 residues. The CDR3 region has the DNA TGTGCCAGTAGTATAGCTTGGCAGATAAATCAGCCCCAGCATTTT. Translation gives CASSIAWQINQPQHF.

The chain employs TRBV7-8 and TRBJ2-3; possibly TRBD2 for D (6 bases). V lost 1 base and J lost 3, with 14 bases in between. Germline V gene data show CDR1 as SGHVS and CDR2 as FQNEAQ. The CDR3 contains 16 residues. CDR3 region: CASSLGRERWTDTQYF. In DNA, the CDR3 is TGTGCCAGCAGCTTAGGACGGGAGAGGTGGACAGATACGCAGTATTTT. The whole variable domain, remainder taken from reference TRBV7-8 and TRBJ2-3, is GAGVSQSPRYKVAKRGQDVALRCDPISGHVSLFWYQQALGQGPEFLTYFQNEAQLDKSGLPSDRFFAERPEGSVSTLKIQRTQQEDSAVYLCASSLGRERWTDTQYFGPGTRLTVL.

With regard to this clone: Germline is not matched at one junction end, which may reflect a read error. The chain has TRBV2 and TRBJ2-5; 9 nucleotides align to TRBD1. The germline V gene has CDR1 SNHLY and CDR2 FYNNEI. The CDR3 loop spans 14 amino acids. In nucleotides, the CDR3 is TGTGCCAGCAGCCTAATGACAGGGGGTTGGGCGCAGGACTTC. Translated: CASSLMTGGWAQDF. The full variable domain, its missing parts supplied by reference TRBV2 and TRBJ2-5, is EPEVTQTPSHQVTQMGQEVILRCVPISNHLYFYWYRQILGQKVEFLVSFYNNEISEKSEIFDDQFSVERPDGSNFTLKIRSTKLEDSAMYFCASSLMTGGWAQDFGPGTRLLVL.

The chain employs TRBV15 and TRBJ2-1; TRBD1 is a possible D gene (5 bases). V was trimmed by 1 base and J by 6 bases, leaving 10 bases between them. The CDR3 runs to 14 residues. Germline V gene sequence: CDR1 LNHNV, CDR2 YYDKDF (reference sequence). CDR3 sequence: CATSRGQTINEQFF. As DNA, the CDR3 is TGTGCCACCAGCAGAGGACAGACGATCAATGAGCAGTTCTTC.

The chain joins TRBV5-1 to TRBJ2-2, with D possibly being TRBD1 (6 bases). V lost 4 bases to trimming and J lost 0 bases, with 13 bases between them. CDR3 length equals 16 residues. CDR1 is SGHRS, CDR2 YFSETQ, per germline. This CDR3 is CASSPQSGANTGELFF. CDR3 sequence (DNA): TGCGCCAGCAGCCCCCAGTCAGGGGCGAACACCGGGGAGCTGTTTTTT.

The chain has TRBV2 and TRBJ2-1, with 8 nucleotides matching TRBD2. Germline V gene lookup returns CDR1 SNHLY and CDR2 FYNNEI. The CDR3 is 19 residues long. V was clipped by 0 bases and J by 7 bases; unmatched bases: 17. For the CDR3, the DNA is TGTGCCAGCAGTGAAGCCGCCGGGGGGGTCCGGAAGGAGAGGAATGAGCAGTTCTTC. It translates to CASSEAAGGVRKERNEQFF.

The genes are TRBV5-1 and TRBJ2-7, with 9 bases aligning to TRBD1. CDR1 is SGHRS, CDR2 YFSETQ, per germline. The ends lost 0 bases at V and 5 bases at J; junction bases unmatched: 9. This CDR3 comprises 16 residues. The DNA of the CDR3 is TGCGCCAGCAGCTTGGAACGGGACAGGGCTGTTAACGAGCAGTACTTC. Translating gives CASSLERDRAVNEQYF.

The rearrangement joins TRBV4-1 to TRBJ2-7, with TRBD1 identical over 7 bases. The germline V gene has CDR1 MGHRA and CDR2 YSYEKL. V shed 2 bases and J 0 bases; nucleotides not matched to a gene: 7. The CDR3 loop spans 16 amino acids. The CDR3 loop reads CASSQWGQSSSYEQYF. DNA for the CDR3: TGCGCCAGCAGCCAATGGGGACAGTCGTCCTCCTACGAGCAGTACTTC.

V is TRBV28 and J is TRBJ2-1, with 8 bases fitting TRBD2. The CDR3 consists of 15 residues. The V and J ends lost 5 bases and 5 bases, in that order; junction bases with no gene match: 8. CDR1 and CDR2 from the germline V gene are MDHEN and SYDVKM. CDR3 in DNA: TGTGCCAGCAGTCCGAGCGGGAGCATCCACAATGAGCAGTTCTTC. Its protein is CASSPSGSIHNEQFF. Filled out from reference TRBV28 and TRBJ2-1, the complete variable domain reads DVKVTQSSRYLVKRTGEKVFLECVQDMDHENMFWYRQDPGLGLRLIYFSYDVKMKEKGDIPEGYSVSREKKERFSLILESASTNQTSMYLCASSPSGSIHNEQFFGPGTRLTVL.

The chain has TRBV15 and TRBJ2-1, with 12 bases identical to TRBD2. CDR3 length equals 15 residues. V lost 0 bases to trimming and J lost 10 bases; unmatched junction nucleotides: 4. Germline-derived CDR1 and CDR2 are LNHNV and YYDKDF (reference sequence). In nucleotides, the CDR3 is TGTGCCACCAGCAGAGATCGGCTAGCGGGGGGGGAGCAGTTCTTC. The encoded protein is CATSRDRLAGGEQFF.

The gene calls are TRBV9 and TRBJ2-6; a weak D match, TRBD1 (5 bases). CDR1 and CDR2 (germline): SGDLS, YYNGEE. The CDR3 has 16 residues. V lost 3 bases to trimming and J lost 0 bases, with 10 bases between them. In nucleotides, the CDR3 is TGTGCCAGCAGCGGCTCAGGGTTCTCTGGGGCCAACGTCCTGACTTTC. This translates into CASSGSGFSGANVLTF.

The V gene is TRBV4-1, the J gene TRBJ1-4, with 7 bases aligning to TRBD1. The CDR3 length is 15 residues. Germline lookup yields CDR1 MGHRA and CDR2 YSYEKL. J was trimmed by 6 bases and V by 1 base; bases with no gene match: 5. CDR3 DNA: TGCGCCAGCAGCCAAGGGACAGGATATGATGAAAAACTGTTTTTT. This codes for CASSQGTGYDEKLFF.

V gene TRBV11-2 combines with J gene TRBJ1-1; tentatively, D is TRBD1 (6 bases). Trimming took off 6 bases at V and 0 bases at J, with 14 bases between the two ends. The CDR3 covers 15 residues. Germline CDR1 is SGHAT and CDR2 is FQNNGV. The CDR3 DNA reads TGTGCCAGCAGGGTGCCAGGGGATGTGAACACTGAAGCTTTCTTT. Translation: CASRVPGDVNTEAFF.

The chain combines TRBV28 with TRBJ1-2; the match to TRBD1 covers 8 bases. Germline V gene data show CDR1 as MDHEN and CDR2 as SYDVKM. There are 15 residues in the CDR3. The V gene end was trimmed by 6 bases and the J gene end by 5 bases; junction bases not matched to a gene: 11. The CDR3: CASSLPQGAGYGYTF. CDR3 bases: TGTGCCAGCAGCCTGCCGCAGGGGGCGGGTTATGGCTACACCTTC.

The chain employs TRBV2 and TRBJ1-2, with D unresolved. V was trimmed by 1 base and J by 0 bases, leaving 12 bases between them. This CDR3 contains 16 residues. The germline gives CDR1 SNHLY, CDR2 FYNNEI. CDR3 region: CASSEGVVATNYGYTF. CDR3 bases: TGTGCCAGCAGTGAAGGGGTGGTAGCCACTAACTATGGCTACACCTTC.

The rearrangement links TRBV6-5 to TRBJ2-7; D may be TRBD2 (5 bases). V was clipped by 6 bases and J by 3 bases, with 18 bases between them. Germline V lookup: CDR1 MNHEY, CDR2 SVGAGI. The CDR3 loop spans 15 amino acids. The CDR3 coding sequence is TGTGCCAGCAGACCTAGGATTGGAGGTGACTACGAGCAGTACTTC. Translated: CASRPRIGGDYEQYF.